This is a list of T cell receptor beta chains from one sample in a study of blood T cell repertoires in COVID-19. The method was immunoSEQ multiplex PCR; TCRdb's version includes in-frame clones alone and lacks a portion of them. The table shows about 200,000 clones, with 75% to 85% occurring only once. The sequenced sample was PBMCs or T cells enriched from blood (not recorded which). The receptors were sampled from a man between 40 and 49 years old who had recovered from COVID-19. CDR3s include the opening cysteine and the closing phenylalanine or tryptophan. A D gene is named only where the DNA matches it firmly. Clone size is given for some rows only: seen once, a few or many times, or a class if the clone is expanded.

d_gene,j_gene,v_gene,abundance,CDR3aa,CDR3nt
.,TRBJ2-7,TRBV13,once,CASSLGLAAGYEQYF,TGTGCCAGCAGCTTAGGCCTCGCAGCAGGCTACGAGCAGTACTTC
.,TRBJ1-4,TRBV21-1,many,CASSKEDREERKEKLFF,TGTGCCAGCAGCAAAGAGGACAGGGAGGAGAGGAAAGAAAAACTGTTTTTT
.,TRBJ2-2,TRBV30,.,CAWSAKRGKSTGELFF,TGTGCCTGGAGTGCAAAAAGAGGGAAAAGCACCGGGGAGCTGTTTTTT
.,TRBJ1-6,TRBV2,once,CASSEVGFGGSPLHF,TGTGCCAGCAGTGAAGTCGGGTTCGGGGGTTCACCCCTCCACTTT
TRBD2,TRBJ2-3,TRBV9,few,CASSLRGLAGTDTQYF,TGTGCCAGCAGCCTTAGGGGACTAGCGGGCACAGATACGCAGTATTTT
.,TRBJ2-2,TRBV9,.,CASSLKGVPGELFF,TGTGCCAGCAGCCTTAAGGGGGTCCCCGGGGAGCTGTTTTTT
.,TRBJ2-1,TRBV7-3,.,CASSLTYDRYNEQFF,TGTGCCAGCAGCTTAACTTATGACAGGTACAATGAGCAGTTCTTC
TRBD1,TRBJ2-1,TRBV7-9,.,CASSPQQGGQDNEQFF,TGTGCCAGCAGCCCTCAGCAAGGGGGCCAAGACAATGAGCAGTTCTTC
TRBD2,TRBJ2-1,TRBV5-1,.,CASSLIPGTSNEQFF,TGCGCCAGCAGCTTAATCCCCGGGACTAGCAATGAGCAGTTCTTC
.,TRBJ1-3,TRBV4-3,.,CASSPGHSGNTIYF,TGCGCCAGCAGCCCGGGACACTCTGGAAACACCATATATTTT
.,TRBJ1-5,TRBV28,.,CASSFEEGRGQPQHF,TGTGCCAGCAGTTTTGAGGAGGGGAGGGGTCAGCCCCAGCATTTT
.,TRBJ1-6,TRBV7-2,once,CASSLVGAGNSPLHF,TGTGCCAGCAGCTTAGTGGGGGCTGGAAATTCACCCCTCCACTTT
TRBD1,TRBJ1-6,TRBV6-5,.,CASRDRSNSPLHF,TGTGCCAGCAGGGACAGGTCGAATTCACCCCTCCACTTT
TRBD1,TRBJ2-5,TRBV7-2,.,CASSKQGGGGETQYF,TGTGCCAGCAGCAAACAGGGGGGTGGGGGAGAGACCCAGTACTTC
.,TRBJ1-4,TRBV3-1/TRBV3-2,.,CASSQDRTGQKLFF,TGTGCCAGCAGCCAAGATCGAACAGGGCAAAAACTGTTTTTT
.,TRBJ1-4,TRBV6-5,.,CASSQGFEKLFF,TGTGCCAGCAGTCAGGGGTTCGAAAAACTGTTTTTT
.,TRBJ1-5,TRBV14,few,CASSQAGSNQPQHF,TGTGCCAGCAGCCAAGCAGGGAGCAATCAGCCCCAGCATTTT
.,TRBJ2-1,TRBV7-9,.,CASSLGGLGRGSYNEQFF,TGTGCCAGCAGCTTAGGGGGGCTTGGGAGGGGCTCCTACAATGAGCAGTTCTTC